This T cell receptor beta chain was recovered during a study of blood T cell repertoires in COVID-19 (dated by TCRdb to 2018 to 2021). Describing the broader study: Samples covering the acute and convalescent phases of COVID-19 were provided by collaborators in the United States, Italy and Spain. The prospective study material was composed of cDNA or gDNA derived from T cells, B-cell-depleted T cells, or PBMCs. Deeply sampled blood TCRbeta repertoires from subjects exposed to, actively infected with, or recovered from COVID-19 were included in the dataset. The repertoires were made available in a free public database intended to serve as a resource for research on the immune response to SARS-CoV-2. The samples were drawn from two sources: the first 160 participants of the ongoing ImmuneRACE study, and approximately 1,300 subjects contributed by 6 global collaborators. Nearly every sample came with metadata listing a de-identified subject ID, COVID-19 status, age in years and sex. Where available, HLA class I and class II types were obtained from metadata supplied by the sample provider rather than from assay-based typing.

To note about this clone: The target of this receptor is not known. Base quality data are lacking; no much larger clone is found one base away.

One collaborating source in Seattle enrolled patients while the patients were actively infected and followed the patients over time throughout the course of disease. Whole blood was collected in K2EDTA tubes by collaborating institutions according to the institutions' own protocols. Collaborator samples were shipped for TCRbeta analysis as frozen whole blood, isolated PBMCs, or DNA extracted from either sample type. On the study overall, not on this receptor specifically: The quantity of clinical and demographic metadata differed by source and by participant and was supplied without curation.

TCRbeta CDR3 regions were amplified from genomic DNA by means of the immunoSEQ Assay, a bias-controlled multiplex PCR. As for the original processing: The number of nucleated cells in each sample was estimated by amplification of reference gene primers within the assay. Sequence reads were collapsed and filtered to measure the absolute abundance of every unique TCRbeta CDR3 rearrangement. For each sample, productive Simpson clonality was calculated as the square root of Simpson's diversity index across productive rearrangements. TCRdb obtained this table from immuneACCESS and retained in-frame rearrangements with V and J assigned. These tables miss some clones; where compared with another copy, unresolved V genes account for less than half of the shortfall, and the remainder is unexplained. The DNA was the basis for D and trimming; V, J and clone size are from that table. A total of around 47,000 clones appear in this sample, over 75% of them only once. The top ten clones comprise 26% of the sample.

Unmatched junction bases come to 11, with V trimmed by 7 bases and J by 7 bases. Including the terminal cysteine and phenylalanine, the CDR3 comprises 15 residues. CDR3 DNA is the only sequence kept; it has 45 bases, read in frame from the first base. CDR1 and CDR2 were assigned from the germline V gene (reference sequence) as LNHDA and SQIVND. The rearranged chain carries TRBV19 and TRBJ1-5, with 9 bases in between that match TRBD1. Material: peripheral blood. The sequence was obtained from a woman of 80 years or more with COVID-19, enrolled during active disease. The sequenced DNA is TGTGCCAGTATCCCCGGGACAGGGCATGGACAGCCCCAGCATTTT. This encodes CASIPGTGHGQPQHF.